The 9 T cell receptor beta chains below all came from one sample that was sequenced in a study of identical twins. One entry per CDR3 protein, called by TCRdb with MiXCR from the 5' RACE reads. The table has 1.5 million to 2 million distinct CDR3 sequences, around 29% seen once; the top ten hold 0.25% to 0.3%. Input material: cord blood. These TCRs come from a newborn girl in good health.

This chain's CDR3 is CASNNGGELFF. In nucleotides, the CDR3 is TGCGCCAGCAACAATGGCGGGGAGCTGTTTTTT. V is TRBV10-1 and J is TRBJ2-2; no clear D. CDR3 length equals 11 residues. The V end lost 7 bases, the J end lost 7 bases, and 7 bases lay between the germline ends. Germline V lookup: CDR1 WNHNN, CDR2 SYGVQD (reference sequence).

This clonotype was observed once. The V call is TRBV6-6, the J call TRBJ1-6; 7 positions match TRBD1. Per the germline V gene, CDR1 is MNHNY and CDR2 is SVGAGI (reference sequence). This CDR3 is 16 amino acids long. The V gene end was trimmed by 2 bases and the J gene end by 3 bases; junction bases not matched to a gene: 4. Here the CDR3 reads CASSYTRTGYNSPLHF. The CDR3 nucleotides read TGTGCCAGCAGTTACACCAGGACAGGCTATAATTCACCCCTCCACTTT.

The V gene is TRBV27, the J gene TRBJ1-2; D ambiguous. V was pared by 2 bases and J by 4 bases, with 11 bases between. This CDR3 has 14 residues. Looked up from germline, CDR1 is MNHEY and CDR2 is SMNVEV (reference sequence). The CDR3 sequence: CASSLVVPIYGYTF. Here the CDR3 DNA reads TGTGCCAGCAGTTTAGTGGTACCTATCTATGGCTACACCTTC.

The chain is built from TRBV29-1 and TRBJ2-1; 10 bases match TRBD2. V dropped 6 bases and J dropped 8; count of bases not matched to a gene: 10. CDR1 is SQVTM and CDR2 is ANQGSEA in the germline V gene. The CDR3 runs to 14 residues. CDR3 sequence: CSVGPAGGYHEQFF. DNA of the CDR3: TGCAGCGTGGGGCCAGCGGGAGGGTACCATGAGCAGTTCTTC.

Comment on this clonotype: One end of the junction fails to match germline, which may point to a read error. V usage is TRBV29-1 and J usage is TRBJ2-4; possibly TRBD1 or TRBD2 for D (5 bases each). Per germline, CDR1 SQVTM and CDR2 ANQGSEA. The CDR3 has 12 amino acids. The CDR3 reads CGVGTKGNIQYF. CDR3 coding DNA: TGCGGCGTTGGGACCAAGGGTAACATTCAGTACTTC.

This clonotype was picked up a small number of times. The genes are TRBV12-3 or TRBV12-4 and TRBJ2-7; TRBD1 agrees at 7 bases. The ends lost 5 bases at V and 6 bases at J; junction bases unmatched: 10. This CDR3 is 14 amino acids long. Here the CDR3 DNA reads TGTGCCAGCAGTCACCGGGACAGCCCCTCCGAGCAGTACTTC. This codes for CASSHRDSPSEQYF.

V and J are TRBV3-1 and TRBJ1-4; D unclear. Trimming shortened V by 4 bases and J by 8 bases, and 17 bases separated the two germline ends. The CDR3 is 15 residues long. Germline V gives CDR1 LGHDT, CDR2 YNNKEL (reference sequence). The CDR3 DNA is TGTGCCAGCAGCCTCATGGCGTCAGGAGGCGAAAAACTGTTTTTT. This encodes CASSLMASGGEKLFF.

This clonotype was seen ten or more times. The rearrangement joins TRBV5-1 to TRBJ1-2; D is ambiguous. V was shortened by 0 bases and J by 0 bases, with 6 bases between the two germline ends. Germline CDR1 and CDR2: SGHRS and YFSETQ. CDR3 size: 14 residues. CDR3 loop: CASSLAGSNYGYTF. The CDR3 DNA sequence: TGCGCCAGCAGCTTGGCCGGGTCTAACTATGGCTACACCTTC.

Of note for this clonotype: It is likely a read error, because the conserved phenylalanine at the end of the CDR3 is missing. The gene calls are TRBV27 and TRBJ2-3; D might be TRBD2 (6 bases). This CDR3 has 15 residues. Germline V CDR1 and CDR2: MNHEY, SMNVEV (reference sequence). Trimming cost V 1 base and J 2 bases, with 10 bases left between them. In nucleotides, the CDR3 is TGTGCCAGCAGTTTATTGTTGGGACTCACAGATACGCAGTATGTT. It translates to CASSLLLGLTDTQYV.